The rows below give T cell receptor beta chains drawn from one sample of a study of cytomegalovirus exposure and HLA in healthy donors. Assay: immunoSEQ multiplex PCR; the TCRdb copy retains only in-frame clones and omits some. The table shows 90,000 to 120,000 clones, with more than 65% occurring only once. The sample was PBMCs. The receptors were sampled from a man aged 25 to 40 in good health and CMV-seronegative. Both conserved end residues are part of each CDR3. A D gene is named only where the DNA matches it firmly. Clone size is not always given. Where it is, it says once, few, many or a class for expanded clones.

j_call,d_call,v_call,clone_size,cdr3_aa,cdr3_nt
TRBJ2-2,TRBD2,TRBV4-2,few,CASSLGTSGTLGTGELFF,TGTGCCAGCAGCCTCGGGACTAGCGGGACTTTGGGCACCGGGGAGCTGTTTTTT
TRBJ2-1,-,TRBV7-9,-,CASSLEAGQEQFF,TGTGCCAGCAGCTTAGAAGCGGGTCAGGAGCAGTTCTTC
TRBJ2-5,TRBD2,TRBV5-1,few,CASSLGGGQETQYF,TGCGCCAGCAGCCTCGGGGGGGGCCAAGAGACCCAGTACTTC
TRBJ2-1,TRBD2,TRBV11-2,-,CASSLPTSGGLYNEQFF,TGTGCCAGCAGCTTACCGACTAGCGGGGGCCTCTACAATGAGCAGTTCTTC
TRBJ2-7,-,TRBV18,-,CASSPPSTGSPYEQYF,TGTGCCAGCTCACCACCGAGCACAGGGAGTCCCTACGAGCAGTACTTC
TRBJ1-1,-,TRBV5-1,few,CASMDTPNTEAFF,TGCGCCAGCATGGACACTCCGAACACTGAAGCTTTCTTT
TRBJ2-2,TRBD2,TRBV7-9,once,CASSPSGGGGTGELFF,TGTGCCAGCAGCCCTAGCGGGGGCGGGGGCACCGGGGAGCTGTTTTTT
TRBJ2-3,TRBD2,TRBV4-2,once,CASSQLLAGGVSQYF,TGTGCCAGCAGCCAACTTCTAGCGGGGGGCGTTTCTCAGTATTTT
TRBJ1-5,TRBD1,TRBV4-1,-,CASSQGEYRGRGQPQHF,TGCGCCAGCAGCCAAGGAGAGTACAGGGGGCGAGGTCAGCCCCAGCATTTT
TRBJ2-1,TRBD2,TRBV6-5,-,CASSGLAGVRVEQFF,TGTGCCAGCAGTGGACTAGCGGGAGTGAGGGTTGAGCAGTTCTTC
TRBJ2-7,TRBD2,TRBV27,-,CASSSSGGSSYEQYF,TGTGCCAGCAGTTCCAGCGGGGGGAGCTCCTACGAGCAGTACTTC
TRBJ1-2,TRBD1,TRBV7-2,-,CASSQGTVLYGYTF,TGTGCCAGCAGCCAGGGGACAGTTTTATATGGCTACACCTTC
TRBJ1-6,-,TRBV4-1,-,CASSQTDGKYNSPLHF,TGCGCCAGCAGCCAAACGGACGGGAAATATAATTCACCCCTCCACTTT
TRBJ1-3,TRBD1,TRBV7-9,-,CASSLLGLARQGQNTIYF,TGTGCCAGCAGCTTGCTTGGGCTAGCCCGACAGGGTCAAAACACCATATATTTT
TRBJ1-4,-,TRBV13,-,CASSLGYRATNEKLFF,TGTGCCAGCAGCTTAGGTTACAGAGCAACTAATGAAAAACTGTTTTTT
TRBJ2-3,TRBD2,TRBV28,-,CASSSDLAGGTRAGSDTQYF,TGTGCCAGCAGTTCCGATTTAGCGGGGGGGACCAGGGCGGGGTCAGATACGCAGTATTTT
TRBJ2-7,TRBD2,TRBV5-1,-,CASSFSGSYEQYF,TGCGCCAGCAGCTTTAGCGGGTCCTACGAGCAGTACTTC
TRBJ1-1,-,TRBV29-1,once,CSVAQGGVRTEAFF,TGCAGCGTTGCACAGGGAGGGGTTCGCACTGAAGCTTTCTTT
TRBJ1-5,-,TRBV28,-,CASRAGTWQPQHF,TGTGCCAGCAGGGCAGGTACATGGCAGCCCCAGCATTTT
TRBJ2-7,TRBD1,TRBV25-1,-,CASRLMKGQVSYEQYF,TGTGCCAGCAGACTCATGAAGGGACAGGTATCCTACGAGCAGTACTTC
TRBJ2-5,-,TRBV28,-,CASSAPGSLRETQYF,TGTGCCAGCAGTGCACCTGGCAGCCTCAGGGAGACCCAGTACTTC
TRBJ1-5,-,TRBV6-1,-,CASSEESGDQPQHF,TGTGCCAGCAGTGAGGAGTCAGGGGATCAGCCCCAGCATTTT